This T cell receptor (beta chain) was retrieved from a study of shared clonotypes between healthy human individuals. Study results and limitations: The study found about 5% of naive CD4 clonotypes shared across four donors.

Clones were read by immunoSEQ multiplex PCR, and TCRdb kept only the in-frame ones, dropping some. The sample has approximately 2,000,000 clones; just over 90% are singletons. Comment on this clone: The antigen is undetermined.

The CDR3 is made up of 16 amino acids. Naive CD8 cells lacked CD45RO and underwent positive selection for CCR7, leaving out terminally differentiated effector memory CD45RA+ cells. This TCR came from a man aged 18 to 30 in good health. Some clones in this sample may be carry-over from other donors' samples. Sequenced sample: naive CD8+ T cells from PBMCs. The chain uses TRBV21-1 and TRBJ2-7; the table gives TRBD2 as D, unverified against the DNA. TRBV21-1 is an annotated pseudogene. As DNA, the CDR3 is TGTGCCAGCAGCCCAAGCCGGAAACGGGAGCGGGGCGAGCAGTACTTC. Its protein is CASSPSRKRERGEQYF.